The next 9 T cell receptor beta chains were all read from a single sample in a study of CD8 T cells in ankylosing spondylitis (TCRdb year 2017). The library was made by 5' RACE. Instrument used: Illumina HiSeq 2500. TCRdb reanalyzed the raw reads on its own, using fastp at Q25 for trimming and MiXCR for clone calling, and kept in-frame beta chains. Rows with a matching CDR3 protein are joined into one entry that keeps the most common DNA and genes. The sample includes about 35,000 distinct CDR3 sequences, with roughly 3% observed a single time. 2.5% to 3% of the sample rests with the top ten. The sequencing input was blood, either unsorted or a sorted T cell fraction (not recorded which). The source is a male donor with ankylosing spondylitis or in good health (not recorded which).

This clonotype was found many times. This rearrangement joins TRBV9 to TRBJ2-2; D is unclear. CDR3 size: 15 residues. Per the germline V gene, CDR1 is SGDLS and CDR2 is YYNGEE. V lost 3 bases and J 3 bases, leaving 12 bases between the germline ends. CDR3 sequence reads: CASSGPPGHTGELFF. The CDR3 DNA follows: TGTGCCAGCAGCGGGCCCCCCGGGCACACCGGGGAGCTGTTTTTT. Full variable domain (outside the CDR3, taken from reference TRBV9 and TRBJ2-2): DSGVTQTPKHLITATGQRVTLRCSPRSGDLSVYWYQQSLDQGLQFLIQYYNGEERAKGNILERFSAQQFPDLHSELNLSSLELGDSALYFCASSGPPGHTGELFFGEGSRLTVL.

This clonotype was seen at least ten times. The chain carries TRBV9 and TRBJ2-2, with 12 bases aligning to TRBD2. Germline CDR1 reads SGDLS; CDR2 reads YYNGEE. This CDR3 has 15 residues. Losses at the gene ends were 5 bases for V and 6 bases for J; bases not matched to a gene: 5. The CDR3 DNA reads as TGTGCCAGCAGTGGGACTAGCGGGCTTCCCGGGGAGCTGTTTTTT. Its translation is CASSGTSGLPGELFF.

This clonotype was recorded at least ten times. The J gene is TRBJ2-3, the V gene TRBV9; D is undetermined. The CDR3 sequence is 15 residues long. Germline V gene lookup returns CDR1 SGDLS and CDR2 YYNGEE. Trimming removed 0 bases at V and 5 bases at J, with 13 bases between. DNA of the CDR3: TGTGCCAGCAGCGTAGCCCCAAACTCCGAAGATACGCAGTATTTT. Translation: CASSVAPNSEDTQYF. Looking up the rest from reference TRBV9 and TRBJ2-3 gives the full variable domain: DSGVTQTPKHLITATGQRVTLRCSPRSGDLSVYWYQQSLDQGLQFLIQYYNGEERAKGNILERFSAQQFPDLHSELNLSSLELGDSALYFCASSVAPNSEDTQYFGPGTRLTVL.

The chain employs TRBV9 and TRBJ2-4; D may be TRBD1 or TRBD2 (6 bases each). Germline-derived CDR1 and CDR2 are SGDLS and YYNGEE. V lost 0 bases to trimming and J lost 1 base, with 14 bases between them. CDR3 length equals 17 residues. The CDR3 DNA reads as TGTGCCAGCAGCGTAGGCAGGGGAGGCGCGGCCAAAAACATTCAGTACTTC. This gives the protein CASSVGRGGAAKNIQYF.

This clonotype has at least ten counts. The chain uses TRBV9 and TRBJ2-1, with 10 bases fitting TRBD2. CDR1 SGDLS and CDR2 YYNGEE come from the germline V gene. J lost 4 bases, V lost 0 bases, and 4 bases had no gene match. This CDR3 contains 16 residues. Written as DNA, the CDR3 is TGTGCCAGCAGCGTAGTGGGGACTAGCGAATACAATGAGCAGTTCTTC. Protein: CASSVVGTSEYNEQFF.

The rearrangement links TRBV7-3 to TRBJ2-1; D remains unclear. Germline CDR1 is SGHTA and CDR2 is FQGTGA. V was pared by 8 bases and J by 3 bases, with 17 bases between. This CDR3 is built from 15 residues. CDR3: CASCWQVLNYNEQFF. The CDR3 DNA is TGTGCCAGCTGCTGGCAGGTTCTGAACTACAATGAGCAGTTCTTC.

This clonotype came up many times. J is TRBJ1-5 and V is TRBV9; D is uncertain. Deletions cut 3 bases from V and 4 bases from J, with 8 bases between. This CDR3 spans 13 amino acids. Germline V gives CDR1 SGDLS, CDR2 YYNGEE. CDR3 nucleotides: TGTGCCAGCAGCGCCAGCGATAATCAGCCCCAGCATTTT. Residues: CASSASDNQPQHF.

This clonotype was seen at least ten times. The rearrangement links TRBV9 to TRBJ1-1, with D perhaps matching TRBD1 (6 bases). V dropped 0 bases and J dropped 7 bases, with 13 bases sitting between them. CDR1 is SGDLS, CDR2 YYNGEE, per germline. This CDR3 region has 14 residues. For the CDR3, the DNA is TGTGCCAGCAGCGTAGGCGGGACACCGTATGAAGCTTTCTTT. Its translation is CASSVGGTPYEAFF.

This clonotype has a count of ten or more. The chain links TRBV9 to TRBJ2-5; 8 bases line up with TRBD2. In germline, CDR1 is SGDLS, CDR2 YYNGEE. The CDR3 contains 16 residues. After removal of 4 bases from V and 5 bases from J, the junction contained 13 bases not matched to a gene. The CDR3 DNA is TGTGCCAGCAGCCCCTCCCCCGGGGGGGGTACGGAGACCCAGTACTTC. Translation: CASSPSPGGGTETQYF.